The entry below describes one T cell receptor beta chain. Antigen: not known. The CDR3 spans 14 residues. V lost 0 bases to trimming and J lost 5 bases, with 11 bases between them. CDR1 and CDR2 from the germline V gene are SGHRS and YFSETQ. This sample stems from a study of cytomegalovirus exposure and HLA in healthy donors. Study-wide context: Around 180 million T cells yielded under 130 million unique TCR beta sequences in earlier analysis.

PCR amplification relied on 60 Vbeta primers (plus 13 Jbeta primers). Clones were sequenced by immunoSEQ multiplex PCR, and TCRdb holds only the in-frame ones, with some missing. Of under 90,000 clones listed, around 78% are singletons. Study-wide findings and caveats: In vitro checks showed that a few CMV-associated chains really do target CMV antigens. Later analysis associated a missense DCLRE1C variant with TCR beta V- and J-gene trimming. Most of the TCR beta V segments (in an earlier analysis) were productive either about 87% or about 30% of the time.

The receptor's source is a man in his forties or fifties in good health and CMV-seronegative. The sequencing input was PBMCs. This chain links TRBV5-1 with TRBJ2-5; D may be TRBD2 (5 bases). As DNA, the CDR3 is TGCGCCAGCAGCTTGGCCCGGGGTTCGGAGACCCAGTACTTC. This sequence encodes CASSLARGSETQYF.